A selection of T cell receptor beta chains follows, all from one sample in a study of a mutant IDH1 vaccine in newly diagnosed glioma. These receptors' antigens are unknown. Sequencing used immunoSEQ multiplex PCR; TCRdb keeps in-frame clones, though not all of them. The sample lists about 50,000 clones, 84% seen once, with 4.1% in the top ten. Source: PBMCs, taken from a glioma patient whose treatment included an IDH1 peptide vaccine. Receptors were obtained from a woman younger than 35 with glioma. Both conserved end residues are part of each CDR3. The D gene is left open where the match is weak. Size is stated for part of the rows, as once, few or many counts, or as a class when the clone is expanded.

16 | TRBD2 | TRBJ2-1 | TRBV10-3 | once | TGTGCCATCAGTGGACTAGCGGGAGGAGGCGTCGATGAGCAGTTCTTC | CAISGLAGGGVDEQFF
15 | . | TRBJ1-2 | TRBV27 | . | TGTGCCAGCAGTTTAGCGATCACGGGCCCTGATGGCTACACCTTC | CASSLAITGPDGYTF
16 | . | TRBJ2-2 | TRBV15 | . | TGTGCCACCAGCATGGTCTACGTCGCGAACACCGGGGAGCTGTTTTTT | CATSMVYVANTGELFF
15 | . | TRBJ2-7 | TRBV5-1 | . | TGCGCCAGCAGCCCATTTTCGGGAGCCTCCTACGAGCAGTACTTC | CASSPFSGASYEQYF
15 | . | TRBJ1-2 | TRBV5-4 | . | TGTGCCAGCACCTTCCCCAAGAAGGGAGTATCTGGCTACACCTTC | CASTFPKKGVSGYTF
14 | TRBD1 | TRBJ2-1 | TRBV12-5 | . | TGTGCTAGTGCTTCCGGGACAGTCCTCAATGAGCAGTTCTTC | CASASGTVLNEQFF
16 | . | TRBJ1-3 | TRBV15 | . | TGTGCCACCAGCAGAGATTATGGTTGGACTGGAAACACCATATATTTT | CATSRDYGWTGNTIYF
18 | TRBD1 | TRBJ2-6 | TRBV5-4 | . | TGTGCCAGCAGCCCACAGGGGGCTGTAATCTCTGGGGCCAACGTCCTGACTTTC | CASSPQGAVISGANVLTF
12 | TRBD1 | TRBJ2-7 | TRBV27 | . | TGTGCCAGCCAATCAGGGGGCCACGAGCAGTACTTC | CASQSGGHEQYF
17 | TRBD2 | TRBJ2-3 | TRBV4-1 | . | TGCGCCAGCGGACTAGGACTAGCGGGTCAAGCCAGAGATACGCAGTATTTT | CASGLGLAGQARDTQYF
15 | TRBD1 | TRBJ2-7 | TRBV6-5 | . | TGTGCCAGCAGCCCCGGGACAGGGGAATTATACGAGCAGTACTTC | CASSPGTGELYEQYF
13 | . | TRBJ2-5 | TRBV27 | . | TGTGCCAGCAGTCCGGGGCCGTGGGAGACCCAGTACTTC | CASSPGPWETQYF
16 | TRBD2 | TRBJ2-1 | TRBV11-1 | . | TGTGCCAGCAGCGCCACTAGCGGGAGCTCCTACAATGAGCAGTTCTTC | CASSATSGSSYNEQFF
12 | . | TRBJ1-4 | TRBV7-9 | . | TGTGCCAGCAGACCCGCCGGTGAAAAACTGTTTTTT | CASRPAGEKLFF
15 | . | TRBJ1-1 | TRBV5-1 | . | TGCGCCAGCAGCTCCGGTCGAATTATGAACACTGAAGCTTTCTTT | CASSSGRIMNTEAFF
16 | . | TRBJ2-3 | TRBV11-3 | . | TGTGCCAGCAGCTCCTCCTTTTTGGGAAGCACAGATACGCAGTATTTT | CASSSSFLGSTDTQYF
15 | . | TRBJ2-2 | TRBV14 | . | TGTGCCAGCAGCCAAACGGGACCAGTCACCGGGGAGCTGTTTTTT | CASSQTGPVTGELFF
13 | TRBD1 | TRBJ2-7 | TRBV29-1 | few | TGCAGCGTAGCCGGGACAGGGAAAAACGAGCAGTACTTC | CSVAGTGKNEQYF
14 | . | TRBJ1-4 | TRBV5-1 | . | TGCGCCAGCAGCCTGGACAGAGCTAATGAAAAACTGTTTTTT | CASSLDRANEKLFF
15 | TRBD1 | TRBJ1-2 | TRBV11-1 | . | TGTGCCAGCAGCGAAGCCGGGACAGGACTCTATGGCTACACCTTC | CASSEAGTGLYGYTF
16 | TRBD2 | TRBJ2-3 | TRBV19 | . | TGTGCCAGTAGTATAGTCGGGCGGGGGAGCACAGATACGCAGTATTTT | CASSIVGRGSTDTQYF
15 | . | TRBJ2-7 | TRBV29-1 | . | TGCAGCGTGGGGGACGGGGGAGGAGGAACCTACGAGCAGTACTTC | CSVGDGGGGTYEQYF
13 | TRBD1 | TRBJ1-4 | TRBV11-3 | . | TGTGCCAGCAGCTTCAGACAGGGTGAAAAACTGTTTTTT | CASSFRQGEKLFF
14 | . | TRBJ1-1 | TRBV7-2 | . | TGTGCCAGCAGCTTTCCGACAGGCGCCACAGAAGCTTTCTTT | CASSFPTGATEAFF
15 | . | TRBJ1-1 | TRBV7-9 | few | TGTGCCAGCAGCTCCTACGGGGCCGTGGACACTGAAGCTTTCTTT | CASSSYGAVDTEAFF
14 | TRBD1 | TRBJ1-1 | TRBV27 | once | TGTGCCAGCAGTGGACAGGCAGGGTTCACTGAAGCTTTCTTT | CASSGQAGFTEAFF
12 | . | TRBJ2-7 | TRBV7-8 | . | TGTGCCAGCAGCTTAGAGACCTACGAGCAGTACTTC | CASSLETYEQYF
17 | TRBD2 | TRBJ2-1 | TRBV9 | . | TGTGCCAGCAGCCCCCACGTAGCGGGGGGAGCCTACAATGAGCAGTTCTTC | CASSPHVAGGAYNEQFF
16 | TRBD1 | TRBJ2-5 | TRBV6-6 | once | TGTGCCAGCAGTGGGGACAGGGTCGGGTACCAAGAGACCCAGTACTTC | CASSGDRVGYQETQYF
15 | TRBD2 | TRBJ2-7 | TRBV11-2 | . | TGTGCCAGCAGCTTCCGGACTAGCGGAGCCTACGAGCAGTACTTC | CASSFRTSGAYEQYF
17 | TRBD1 | TRBJ1-2 | TRBV13 | . | TGTGCCAGCAGCTTCACCGGCGGGACAGGACGATTCTATGGCTACACCTTC | CASSFTGGTGRFYGYTF
14 | . | TRBJ2-3 | TRBV10-2 | . | TGCGCCAGAACTCTAGCGAGCCTCGGAGATACGCAGTATTTT | CARTLASLGDTQYF
14 | . | TRBJ2-3 | TRBV6-6 | . | TGTGCCAGCAGTCGATACAGCCGCACAGATACGCAGTATTTT | CASSRYSRTDTQYF
13 | . | TRBJ1-2 | TRBV6-1 | . | TGTGCCAGCAGTTTGACTGGGGATTATGGCTACACCTTC | CASSLTGDYGYTF
16 | TRBD2 | TRBJ2-1 | TRBV5-1 | . | TGCGCCAGCGATCCCACCGGGACTAGCCGTCCCAGTGAGCAGTTCTTC | CASDPTGTSRPSEQFF
15 | . | TRBJ2-3 | TRBV6-5 | . | TGTGCCAGCAGTTACGGAGGGGCTAGCACAGATACGCAGTATTTT | CASSYGGASTDTQYF
16 | . | TRBJ1-5 | TRBV18 | few | TGTGCCAGCTCACCACGGGGGCAGGGGACGGATCAGCCCCAGCATTTT | CASSPRGQGTDQPQHF
17 | . | TRBJ2-5 | TRBV19 | . | TGTGCCAGTAGTAGTCAGGGTAGAAGGAGTCAAGAGGAGACCCAGTACTTC | CASSSQGRRSQEETQYF
17 | TRBD1 | TRBJ1-2 | TRBV9 | . | TGTGCCAGCAGCTCAAAGGACAGGGGTGTCTCTAACTATGGCTACACCTTC | CASSSKDRGVSNYGYTF
14 | TRBD1 | TRBJ1-2 | TRBV9 | . | TGTGCCAGCGCGACAGGGGGCGCTTTCTATGGCTACACCTTC | CASATGGAFYGYTF
14 | TRBD1 | TRBJ1-1 | TRBV4-1 | . | TGCGCCAGCACCCTGACAGGGATGAACACTGAAGCTTTCTTT | CASTLTGMNTEAFF
12 | . | TRBJ2-1 | TRBV5-1 | . | TGCGCCAGCGAGGTCAAGGGACTCGGGCAGTTCTTC | CASEVKGLGQFF
14 | . | TRBJ2-1 | TRBV13 | . | TGTGCCAGCAGCTCTAGCCGCATGTGGAATGAGCAGTTCTTC | CASSSSRMWNEQFF
12 | . | TRBJ1-2 | TRBV9 | . | TGTGCCAGCAGCAGGGGTAGCTATGGCTACACCTTC | CASSRGSYGYTF
17 | TRBD2 | TRBJ2-5 | TRBV4-1 | . | TGCGCCAGCAGCCAAGAGGAAGCCCTAGCGGGGTGGGAGACCCAGTACTTC | CASSQEEALAGWETQYF